The clone carrying this TCR beta chain was seen many times. Its antigen is not identified. This sample is part of a study of T cell repertoires in cytomegalovirus infection. The study's findings and limits: Carriers of CMV plus the relevant HLA were identified by cumulative public TCR beta family frequency. Across the ex vivo response, the dominant clonotypes were HLA-C-restricted CMV-specific TCR beta clonotypes.

This CDR3 region has 13 residues. In germline, CDR1 is MNHNS, CDR2 SASEGT. Deletions cut 9 bases from V and 0 bases from J, with 11 bases between. A single record per CDR3 protein comes from TCRdb applying MiXCR to the reads. The sample includes some 300,000 distinct CDR3 sequences, roughly 15% seen only once; the top ten take 9.5% to 15%. The material sequenced was PBMCs. The TCR comes from a human donor in good health (CMV status not recorded). Some clones in this sample may be carry-over from other donors' samples. The chain links TRBV6-1 to TRBJ1-1; D is possibly TRBD1 (6 bases). CDR3 coding DNA: TGTGCCAGGGCGACAGGCGTGAACACTGAAGCTTTCTTT. This translates into CARATGVNTEAFF.